This entry features one TCR beta chain sequence. Assay used: immunoSEQ multiplex PCR; TCRdb lists only in-frame clones, some missing. The repertoire includes 55,000 to 75,000 clones, about nine tenths of them detected once, and 1% to 1.5% sits in the top ten. CDR1 and CDR2 from the germline V gene are SGHRS and YFSETQ. Trimming pared 3 bases from V and 3 bases from J, leaving 12 bases between. This CDR3 has 14 amino acids. The data are from a study of T cell changes during pregnancy in multiple sclerosis. The sample consisted of peripheral blood, taken after pregnancy. The chain carries TRBV5-1 and TRBJ1-1; no reliable D call. This receptor was obtained from a female donor in good health, enrolled as a control in a pregnancy study. The CDR3: CASSSPGRDTEAFF. The CDR3 region has the DNA TGCGCCAGCAGCTCTCCGGGGAGGGACACTGAAGCTTTCTTT.